The rows below give T cell receptor beta chains drawn from one sample of a study of CD8 T cells in Susac syndrome. TCRdb reprocessed the immunoSEQ multiplex PCR reads with MiXCR, giving one entry per CDR3 protein. The sample has 65,000 to 85,000 distinct CDR3 sequences; roughly 92% are singletons. What was sequenced was CD8+ T cells from PBMCs. These receptors were obtained from a human donor with Susac syndrome. The CDR3 runs from the conserved cysteine through the conserved F or W. Each record gives: J gene, clone size, V gene, D gene, CDR3 DNA, CDR3 protein. D genes are given only for firm matches. A row's size may be missing; if present it is once, few, many or a size class.

J gene: TRBJ2-7
clone size: -
V gene: TRBV3-1
D gene: -
CDR3 DNA: TGTGCCAGCAGCCAAGTGCTGGGGGGCCACGAGCAGTACTTC
CDR3 protein: CASSQVLGGHEQYF

J gene: TRBJ1-1
clone size: -
V gene: TRBV11-2
D gene: -
CDR3 DNA: TGTGCCAGCAGCTGGGGACGGAACACTGAAGCTTTCTTT
CDR3 protein: CASSWGRNTEAFF

J gene: TRBJ2-2
clone size: -
V gene: TRBV11-2
D gene: TRBD2
CDR3 DNA: TGTGCCAGCACCCGCTTGGGAGGGAGGGCCGATGCCATCCCCGGGGAGCTGTTTTTT
CDR3 protein: CASTRLGGRADAIPGELFF

J gene: TRBJ2-1
clone size: once
V gene: TRBV20-1
D gene: TRBD2
CDR3 DNA: TGCAGTGCGGGACTAGCGGGCTACAATGAGCAGTTCTTC
CDR3 protein: CSAGLAGYNEQFF

J gene: TRBJ2-1
clone size: -
V gene: TRBV7-2
D gene: -
CDR3 DNA: TGTGCCAGCAGCTTAGCGCCGGGCTTCAATGAGCAGTTCTTC
CDR3 protein: CASSLAPGFNEQFF

J gene: TRBJ2-6
clone size: -
V gene: TRBV5-1
D gene: -
CDR3 DNA: TGCGCCAGCAGCTCGCAGGGACTCTCTGGGGCCAACGTCCTGACTTTC
CDR3 protein: CASSSQGLSGANVLTF

J gene: TRBJ2-5
clone size: -
V gene: TRBV12-3/TRBV12-4
D gene: -
CDR3 DNA: TGTGCCAGCAGGACGCTCGGACAGCGACAAGAGACCCAGTACTTC
CDR3 protein: CASRTLGQRQETQYF

J gene: TRBJ2-7
clone size: -
V gene: TRBV20-1
D gene: -
CDR3 DNA: TGCAGTGCTAGCCTAGATAGCTACGAGCAGTACTTC
CDR3 protein: CSASLDSYEQYF

J gene: TRBJ2-5
clone size: -
V gene: TRBV28
D gene: -
CDR3 DNA: TGTGCCAGCAGTTACTTCAGGGACTGGATGGAGACCCAGTACTTC
CDR3 protein: CASSYFRDWMETQYF

J gene: TRBJ2-5
clone size: -
V gene: TRBV11-2
D gene: -
CDR3 DNA: TGTGCCAGCAGCTTAGACGGAGTTGCGGGAGAGACCCAGTACTTC
CDR3 protein: CASSLDGVAGETQYF

J gene: TRBJ2-5
clone size: -
V gene: TRBV3-1
D gene: TRBD2
CDR3 DNA: TGTGCCAGCAGCCAAGATTCGGGGGGGCAAGAGACCCAGTACTTC
CDR3 protein: CASSQDSGGQETQYF

J gene: TRBJ2-6
clone size: -
V gene: TRBV7-4
D gene: -
CDR3 DNA: TGTGCCAGCACCCTCCCTGGCAGTTCTGGGGCCAACGTCCTGACTTTC
CDR3 protein: CASTLPGSSGANVLTF

J gene: TRBJ1-1
clone size: -
V gene: TRBV28
D gene: -
CDR3 DNA: TGTGCCAGCAGTCCAGGGTGGAACACTGAAGCTTTCTTT
CDR3 protein: CASSPGWNTEAFF

J gene: TRBJ1-2
clone size: -
V gene: TRBV5-1
D gene: -
CDR3 DNA: TGCGCCAGCAGCGTCAACAGGGAAAGGAACTATGGCTACACCTTC
CDR3 protein: CASSVNRERNYGYTF

J gene: TRBJ2-5
clone size: -
V gene: TRBV20-1
D gene: -
CDR3 DNA: TGCAGTGCTACATCAGGGAACCAAGAGACCCAGTACTTC
CDR3 protein: CSATSGNQETQYF

J gene: TRBJ1-1
clone size: -
V gene: TRBV7-7
D gene: -
CDR3 DNA: TGTGCTAGCAGCTTAGAGAGGAACACTGAAGCTTTCTTT
CDR3 protein: CASSLERNTEAFF

J gene: TRBJ2-7
clone size: -
V gene: TRBV27
D gene: TRBD2
CDR3 DNA: TGTGCCAGCAAGTTGGGACTAAGCTACGAGCAGTACTTC
CDR3 protein: CASKLGLSYEQYF

J gene: TRBJ2-2
clone size: -
V gene: TRBV9
D gene: TRBD1
CDR3 DNA: TGTGCCAGCAGCGTACGGACAGGGAAGGGGGCCGGGGAGCTGTTTTTT
CDR3 protein: CASSVRTGKGAGELFF

J gene: TRBJ1-6
clone size: -
V gene: TRBV12-3/TRBV12-4
D gene: TRBD1
CDR3 DNA: TGTGCCACCCAGACAGGGTCAAAGAACTCACCCCTCCACTTT
CDR3 protein: CATQTGSKNSPLHF

J gene: TRBJ2-7
clone size: once
V gene: TRBV20-1
D gene: -
CDR3 DNA: TGCAGTGCTCGGTGGGGGGGCCCCCCCTACGAGCAGTACTTC
CDR3 protein: CSARWGGPPYEQYF

J gene: TRBJ1-6
clone size: -
V gene: TRBV18
D gene: -
CDR3 DNA: TGTGCCAGCTCACCCGCCGGGGGGGTGAGGGGCGATTCACCCCTCCACTTT
CDR3 protein: CASSPAGGVRGDSPLHF

J gene: TRBJ2-7
clone size: once
V gene: TRBV11-2
D gene: -
CDR3 DNA: TGTGCCAGCAGCTCGGGACCGATCTACGAGCAGTACTTC
CDR3 protein: CASSSGPIYEQYF

J gene: TRBJ2-2
clone size: -
V gene: TRBV7-9
D gene: -
CDR3 DNA: TGTGCCAGCAGCCGGCCGGGACTCTCGAACACCGGGGAGCTGTTTTTT
CDR3 protein: CASSRPGLSNTGELFF

J gene: TRBJ2-7
clone size: -
V gene: TRBV5-6
D gene: TRBD1
CDR3 DNA: TGTGCCAGCAGCTTGGGGACAGGGGGCGCGCAGTACTTC
CDR3 protein: CASSLGTGGAQYF

J gene: TRBJ2-1
clone size: -
V gene: TRBV7-2
D gene: TRBD2
CDR3 DNA: TGTGCCAGCAGCCCTAGCGGGGGGCCGTACAATGAGCAGTTCTTC
CDR3 protein: CASSPSGGPYNEQFF

J gene: TRBJ2-1
clone size: -
V gene: TRBV6-2/TRBV6-3
D gene: -
CDR3 DNA: TGTGCCAGCAGCCCCTGGTCAAACTCCTACAATGAGCAGTTCTTC
CDR3 protein: CASSPWSNSYNEQFF

J gene: TRBJ1-2
clone size: -
V gene: TRBV28
D gene: TRBD1
CDR3 DNA: TGTGCCAGCGGGGGAGGGACGCCGACAGGGTTGTTTGGCTACACCTTC
CDR3 protein: CASGGGTPTGLFGYTF

J gene: TRBJ2-7
clone size: few
V gene: TRBV4-1
D gene: TRBD1
CDR3 DNA: TGCGCCAGCAGCCACCGGGACAGGGTAGACGAGCAGTACTTC
CDR3 protein: CASSHRDRVDEQYF

J gene: TRBJ2-7
clone size: -
V gene: TRBV3-1
D gene: TRBD1
CDR3 DNA: TGTGCCAGCAGCCGCGGACAGGGGGCTGGTGAGCAGTACTTC
CDR3 protein: CASSRGQGAGEQYF

J gene: TRBJ2-5
clone size: -
V gene: TRBV29-1
D gene: -
CDR3 DNA: TGCAGCGTTCGCGGGACGGCTAGGTCAGAGACCCAGTACTTC
CDR3 protein: CSVRGTARSETQYF

J gene: TRBJ2-1
clone size: -
V gene: TRBV27
D gene: -
CDR3 DNA: TGTGCCAGCAGTTACGACCTCGGGGGAAATGAGCAGTTCTTC
CDR3 protein: CASSYDLGGNEQFF

J gene: TRBJ2-7
clone size: -
V gene: TRBV29-1
D gene: TRBD1
CDR3 DNA: TGCAGCGTTGAAGCCCAAGGGACAGGTAGATCCTCCTACGAGCAGTACTTC
CDR3 protein: CSVEAQGTGRSSYEQYF

J gene: TRBJ2-5
clone size: -
V gene: TRBV7-9
D gene: -
CDR3 DNA: TGTGCCAGCAGACCAGCGCTCCGCTTTGGGGGCCAAGAGACCCAGTACTTC
CDR3 protein: CASRPALRFGGQETQYF

J gene: TRBJ2-1
clone size: -
V gene: TRBV7-2
D gene: -
CDR3 DNA: TGTGCCAGCAGCTTAGCACGGAGCTCCTACAATGAGCAGTTCTTC
CDR3 protein: CASSLARSSYNEQFF

J gene: TRBJ2-1
clone size: -
V gene: TRBV10-1
D gene: -
CDR3 DNA: TGCGCCAGCCAGCTCGGCCCCGGGGGTGAGCAGTTCTTC
CDR3 protein: CASQLGPGGEQFF

J gene: TRBJ1-2
clone size: -
V gene: TRBV30
D gene: TRBD1
CDR3 DNA: TGTGCCTGGAGTGAACAGGGGGCTTCGTACTATGGCTACACCTTC
CDR3 protein: CAWSEQGASYYGYTF

J gene: TRBJ2-5
clone size: -
V gene: TRBV4-1
D gene: TRBD2
CDR3 DNA: TGCGCCAGCAGCCCAGGACTAGCGGGAGTGGCAGAGACCCAGTACTTC
CDR3 protein: CASSPGLAGVAETQYF

J gene: TRBJ2-5
clone size: -
V gene: TRBV7-2
D gene: -
CDR3 DNA: TGTGCCAGCAGCTTAGATTTGGGGACGTTAGAAGAGACCCAGTACTTC
CDR3 protein: CASSLDLGTLEETQYF

J gene: TRBJ2-2
clone size: -
V gene: TRBV25-1
D gene: -
CDR3 DNA: TGTGCCAGCAGTCCAAGGGTGGGTGCCACCGGGGAGCTGTTTTTT
CDR3 protein: CASSPRVGATGELFF

J gene: TRBJ1-2
clone size: -
V gene: TRBV7-3
D gene: -
CDR3 DNA: TGTGCCAGCAGCTTAGAGGGGGGGGATGGCTACACCTTC
CDR3 protein: CASSLEGGDGYTF

J gene: TRBJ2-4
clone size: once
V gene: TRBV7-2
D gene: TRBD2
CDR3 DNA: TGTGCCAGCAGCCTCGGACTAGCGGGAATTGGGAACATTCAGTACTTC
CDR3 protein: CASSLGLAGIGNIQYF

J gene: TRBJ2-5
clone size: -
V gene: TRBV11-2
D gene: TRBD1
CDR3 DNA: TGTGCCAGCAGCCGAACTCGTGGGACAGGGGAGGAAGAGACCCAGTACTTC
CDR3 protein: CASSRTRGTGEEETQYF

J gene: TRBJ2-2
clone size: -
V gene: TRBV27
D gene: -
CDR3 DNA: TGTGCCACTCTGGCCCCAGTCAACACCGGGGAGCTGTTTTTT
CDR3 protein: CATLAPVNTGELFF

J gene: TRBJ2-1
clone size: -
V gene: TRBV6-2/TRBV6-3
D gene: TRBD1
CDR3 DNA: TGTGCCAGCAGTTATTTGTCGGACAGGGGCCTTAGCTCCTACAATGAGCAGTTCTTC
CDR3 protein: CASSYLSDRGLSSYNEQFF

J gene: TRBJ2-5
clone size: -
V gene: TRBV7-9
D gene: TRBD1
CDR3 DNA: TGTGCCAGCAGCTGGGACAGACAGCCAGATCAAGAGACCCAGTACTTC
CDR3 protein: CASSWDRQPDQETQYF

J gene: TRBJ2-7
clone size: -
V gene: TRBV12-3/TRBV12-4
D gene: -
CDR3 DNA: TGTGCCAGCAGCGTCGGACTTTACGAGCAGTACTTC
CDR3 protein: CASSVGLYEQYF

J gene: TRBJ1-2
clone size: -
V gene: TRBV6-1
D gene: -
CDR3 DNA: TGTGCCAGCAGCTCCGGGACGTATGGCTACACCTTC
CDR3 protein: CASSSGTYGYTF

J gene: TRBJ1-5
clone size: -
V gene: TRBV12-3/TRBV12-4
D gene: -
CDR3 DNA: TGTGCCAGCAGTACAAAGGGGCTTAGGGGGGATCAGCCCCAGCATTTT
CDR3 protein: CASSTKGLRGDQPQHF

J gene: TRBJ1-2
clone size: once
V gene: TRBV29-1
D gene: -
CDR3 DNA: TGCAGCGTTGTCGAGACCGCGAACTATGGCTACACCTTC
CDR3 protein: CSVVETANYGYTF